A single sample is the source of the 13 T cell receptor beta chains below, sequenced in a study of patients and donors after allogeneic stem cell transplantation. TCRdb re-derived calls from the RT-PCR reads in MiXCR, one entry per CDR3 protein. The data contain 390,000 or so distinct CDR3 sequences, approximately 16% of them singletons. The sample taken for sequencing was blood, either unsorted or a sorted T cell fraction (not recorded which). The receptors were sampled from a human donor who was either an allogeneic HSCT recipient or a stem cell or donor lymphocyte infusion donor (not recorded which). It is not recorded whose cells these are; they may come from a transplant donor.

The table lists this clonotype with a few counts. The chain uses TRBV18 and TRBJ2-2; 13 bases agree with TRBD2. With V trimmed by 3 bases and J by 0 bases, 4 bases remained unmatched. From germline, CDR1 is KGHSH and CDR2 LQKENI. This CDR3 is built from 18 residues. The CDR3 DNA is TGTGCCAGCTCACCGACGGGGACTAGCGGGGCGAACACCGGGGAGCTGTTTTTT. Protein product: CASSPTGTSGANTGELFF.

The gene calls are TRBV4-3 and TRBJ2-1; 12 nucleotides align to TRBD1. Per germline, CDR1 LGHNA and CDR2 YSLEER. Germline trimming cut 3 bases from V and 2 bases from J; bases unmatched to any gene: 2. The CDR3 length is 16 residues. The CDR3 sequence: CASSHRDRGPYNEQFF. The CDR3 nucleotides are TGCGCCAGCAGCCACCGGGACAGGGGGCCCTACAATGAGCAGTTCTTC.

The CDR3 region is CASSLLLTGPYEQYF. In DNA, the CDR3 is TGTGCCAGCAGCTTATTGCTGACAGGGCCCTACGAGCAGTACTTC. This rearrangement joins TRBV7-8 to TRBJ2-7; TRBD1 matches at 7 bases. Germline V lookup: CDR1 SGHVS, CDR2 FQNEAQ. CDR3 size: 15 residues. The V segment lost 2 bases and the J segment 2 bases; nucleotides outside the gene matches: 6.

The chain employs TRBV5-1 and TRBJ2-7; TRBD1 agrees at 8 bases. This CDR3 comprises 14 residues. The V and J ends lost 4 bases and 3 bases, in that order; junction bases with no gene match: 6. The germline V gene encodes CDR1 SGHRS and CDR2 YFSETQ. The CDR3 spells CASSRDRGHYEQYF. DNA of the CDR3: TGCGCCAGCAGCCGCGACAGGGGACACTACGAGCAGTACTTC.

By proportion, this clonotype is medium-sized (0.01 to 0.1%). This sequence joins TRBV18 and TRBJ2-2; D gene ambiguous. The germline V gene has CDR1 KGHSH and CDR2 LQKENI. The length of the CDR3 is 15 residues. Trimming pared 3 bases from V and 4 bases from J, leaving 12 bases between. CDR3 in amino acids: CASSPGSRSTGELFF. In DNA form, the CDR3 reads TGTGCCAGCTCACCCGGGTCACGGAGCACCGGGGAGCTGTTTTTT.

The V and J genes are TRBV12-3 or TRBV12-4 and TRBJ2-1; D might be TRBD1 (5 bases). CDR3 length: 14 amino acids. Trimming shortened V by 2 bases and J by 5 bases, and 10 bases separated the two germline ends. CDR3: CASSLQRGHNEQFF. The CDR3 nucleotides are TGTGCCAGCAGTTTACAAAGGGGCCACAATGAGCAGTTCTTC.

This clonotype was seen a handful of times. V gene TRBV7-9 combines with J gene TRBJ2-6; no clear D. The CDR3 consists of 17 residues. The V end lost 4 bases, the J end lost 0 bases, and 13 bases lay between the germline ends. Per germline, CDR1 SEHNR and CDR2 FQNEAQ (reference sequence). CDR3 amino acids: CASSSVVPFSGANVLTF. Here the CDR3 DNA reads TGTGCCAGCAGCTCGGTGGTGCCCTTCTCTGGGGCCAACGTCCTGACTTTC.

This clonotype was found a few times. This chain connects TRBV24-1 to TRBJ2-7, with 10 bases that match TRBD2. CDR3 length equals 13 residues. Germline CDR1 and CDR2: KGHDR and SFDVKD. V lost 9 bases and J lost 6; bases outside the gene matches: 7. CDR3 loop: CATRGTSEFEQYF. For the CDR3, the DNA is TGTGCCACCCGCGGGACTAGCGAATTCGAGCAGTACTTC.

This clonotype turned up a few times. The gene calls are TRBV7-2 and TRBJ2-2; 9 bases fit TRBD2. The V and J ends lost 2 bases and 4 bases, in that order; junction bases with no gene match: 5. Germline V gives CDR1 SGHTA, CDR2 FQGNSA. CDR3 size: 16 residues. The CDR3 sequence is CASSLKREASTGELFF. The CDR3 coding sequence is TGTGCCAGCAGCTTAAAGCGGGAGGCCTCCACCGGGGAGCTGTTTTTT.

This clonotype was seen at least ten times. This chain uses TRBV15 with TRBJ2-1, with TRBD1 matching 7 bases. Germline V gene data show CDR1 as LNHNV and CDR2 as YYDKDF (reference sequence). The CDR3 is 14 residues long. V lost 3 bases to trimming and J lost 4 bases; unmatched junction nucleotides: 3. CDR3 DNA: TGTGCCACCAGCAGCAGACAGGGTTACAATGAGCAGTTCTTC. Translation: CATSSRQGYNEQFF.

The chain employs TRBV12-3 or TRBV12-4 and TRBJ1-3, with D uncertain. V was trimmed by 5 bases and J by 4 bases, leaving 12 bases between them. The length of the CDR3 is 14 residues. The CDR3 DNA is TGTGCCAGCAGTCCCCGGGTCGGGGGAAACACCATATATTTT. This codes for CASSPRVGGNTIYF.

The V and J genes are TRBV3-1 and TRBJ2-5, with TRBD1 as a possible D gene (6 bases). Germline V CDR1 and CDR2: LGHDT, YNNKEL (reference sequence). V was shortened by 0 bases and J by 5 bases, with 13 bases between the two germline ends. The CDR3 sequence is 15 residues long. CDR3 region: CASSQDSSRGETQYF. CDR3 DNA: TGTGCCAGCAGCCAAGATTCGAGTAGGGGGGAGACCCAGTACTTC.

This clonotype was counted between two and nine times. The genes are TRBV7-8 and TRBJ1-5; the match to TRBD1 covers 8 bases. Germline assignment: CDR1 SGHVS and CDR2 FQNEAQ. The CDR3 is 16 amino acids. Trimming removed 5 bases from V and 1 base from J; junction bases left unmatched: 7. CDR3 in DNA: TGTGCCAGCAGCCGAGACAGGGGCTGGAGCAATCAGCCCCAGCATTTT. Encoded protein: CASSRDRGWSNQPQHF.